This T cell receptor beta chain stems from a study of identical twins. TCRdb fed the 5' RACE reads into MiXCR, producing one record per CDR3 protein. The sample includes fewer than 250,000 distinct CDR3 sequences, over 8% of them seen just once. The table lists this clonotype with a few counts. Looked up from germline, CDR1 is DFQATT and CDR2 is SNEGSKA (reference sequence). CDR3 length: 14 residues. Trimming took 5 bases from V and 0 from J, leaving 12 bases between them. The receptor was derived from a woman aged 18-30 years in good health. The material sequenced was memory (CD45RO+) T cells sorted from blood. The chain carries TRBV20-1 and TRBJ2-3, with D tentatively TRBD1 or TRBD2 (5 bases each). In DNA form, the CDR3 reads TGCAGTGCTCCCGGGACCCCGAGCACAGATACGCAGTATTTT. Its translation is CSAPGTPSTDTQYF.